These T cell receptor beta chains were read from a single sample in a study of siplizumab effects on memory and regulatory T cells. The assay was immunoSEQ multiplex PCR, and TCRdb's table has in-frame clones only and misses some. This table has around 61,000 clones, just over 95% appearing once. Source material: naive CD8+ T cells sorted from blood. The receptors originated from a human donor in good health. Each CDR3 is given without its conserved first and last residue. A D gene is named only where the DNA matches it firmly. Part of the rows lack a size; the others show once, few, many or a class for expanded clones.

D	V	J	size	CDR3
-	TRBV13	TRBJ1-1	-	ASSLGVNTEAF
-	TRBV10-2	TRBJ2-7	-	ASSVGGAYEQY
-	TRBV4-1	TRBJ1-2	-	ASSPTPHKDSYGYT
-	TRBV29-1	TRBJ2-7	-	SVLWRSGHEQY
-	TRBV29-1	TRBJ1-5	-	SAVQGIGQPQH
TRBD1	TRBV6-4	TRBJ1-1	once	ASNPGGQTVDAF
-	TRBV10-2	TRBJ2-5	-	ASRSGLGETQY
-	TRBV6-5	TRBJ1-5	-	ASSPDTYSNQPQH
TRBD1	TRBV27	TRBJ2-1	-	ASSLRDRGNEQF
-	TRBV4-2	TRBJ2-7	-	ASSQEESSYEQY
-	TRBV10-2	TRBJ2-1	once	ASTGVAGYNEQF
-	TRBV5-1	TRBJ2-1	-	ASSLVPAGDQF
-	TRBV4-1	TRBJ1-5	-	ASSIRDTYQPQH
-	TRBV4-3	TRBJ2-3	-	ASSHPGRAFTDTQY
-	TRBV6-5	TRBJ2-4	-	ASSTTGTDYIQY
TRBD2	TRBV9	TRBJ2-1	-	ASTLAGNPYNEQF
-	TRBV20-1	TRBJ2-3	once	SAGPQNTQY